These 29 T cell receptor beta chains share one sample of origin, sequenced in a study of identifying expanded T cells in peripheral blood. TCRdb's table, derived via immunoSEQ multiplex PCR, lists solely in-frame clones and lacks some. The table includes some 91,000 clones, around 89% detected once. Sequencing was done on a sample of blood. The source of these receptors is a person aged 18 to 75 in good health.

The table lists this clone with a count of one. V usage is TRBV7-9 and J usage is TRBJ2-3, with D tentatively TRBD1 (7 bases). This CDR3 has 16 amino acids. Trimming cost V 5 bases and J 2 bases, with 17 bases left between them. Germline assignment: CDR1 SEHNR and CDR2 FQNEAQ (reference sequence). This CDR3 reads CASSADGGGDTDTQYF. CDR3 in DNA: TGTGCCAGCAGCGCGGACGGAGGGGGCGACACAGATACGCAGTATTTT.

V is TRBV5-4 and J is TRBJ2-3; 9 nucleotides align to TRBD1. The CDR3 covers 17 residues. Germline V gives CDR1 SGHNT, CDR2 YYREEE (reference sequence). J gave up 1 base and V 4 bases, and 10 bases lay outside the gene matches. The DNA of the CDR3 is TGTGCCAGCAGCCGTAGGGACAGGGTATATGGCACAGATACGCAGTATTTT. Its protein product is CASSRRDRVYGTDTQYF.

V gene TRBV5-1 combines with J gene TRBJ2-5; TRBD2 might be the D (5 bases). The CDR3 consists of 14 residues. Germline CDR1 SGHRS, CDR2 YFSETQ. Trimming left V 0 bases short and J 3 bases short, with 9 bases between. The CDR3 nucleotides are TGCGCCAGCAGCTTGGCGGGGAATGAAGAGACCCAGTACTTC. Encoded protein: CASSLAGNEETQYF.

The chain joins TRBV6-6 to TRBJ1-3; 9 positions match TRBD1. The CDR3 length is 15 residues. Germline V lookup: CDR1 MNHNY, CDR2 SVGAGI (reference sequence). After removal of 0 bases from V and 4 bases from J, the junction contained 1 base not matched to a gene. The CDR3 spells CASSYSTGGGNTIYF. The CDR3 bases are TGTGCCAGCAGTTACTCGACAGGGGGAGGAAACACCATATATTTT.

V gene TRBV28 combines with J gene TRBJ2-3; 7 bases align to TRBD2. CDR1 MDHEN and CDR2 SYDVKM come from the germline V gene. The CDR3 is 13 residues long. V gave up 4 bases and J gave up 7 bases; unmatched junction bases: 5. CDR3 region: CASSWGGMNTQYF. The CDR3, as DNA: TGTGCCAGCAGTTGGGGGGGGATGAATACGCAGTATTTT.

The chain recombines TRBV28 with TRBJ2-1, with 11 bases lining up with TRBD1. The CDR3 extends over 20 amino acids. After removal of 6 bases from V and 2 bases from J, the junction contained 18 bases not matched to a gene. The germline V gene encodes CDR1 MDHEN and CDR2 SYDVKM. CDR3 amino acids: CASRGSGTGGPSLTYNEQFF. The CDR3 DNA reads TGTGCCAGCAGAGGGTCCGGGACAGGGGGGCCTTCCTTAACCTACAATGAGCAGTTCTTC.

The chain has TRBV28 and TRBJ2-2; 7 bases match TRBD1. The CDR3 spans 16 residues. After removal of 4 bases from V and 6 bases from J, the junction contained 11 bases not matched to a gene. Looked up from germline, CDR1 is MDHEN and CDR2 is SYDVKM. In DNA, the CDR3 is TGTGCCAGCAGTTCGAGAAAGACAGGGTGGGCCGGGGAGCTGTTTTTT. Its translation: CASSSRKTGWAGELFF.

This chain joins TRBV9 and TRBJ2-1; no clear D. Germline assignment: CDR1 SGDLS and CDR2 YYNGEE. The V end was cut by 7 bases, the J end by 2 bases, with 19 bases between. The CDR3 covers 16 residues. This chain's CDR3 is CASGPPVRGPYNEQFF. CDR3 coding DNA: TGTGCCAGCGGCCCCCCTGTTCGCGGCCCCTACAATGAGCAGTTCTTC.

The chain is built from TRBV19 and TRBJ2-2; the match to TRBD1 covers 7 bases. V was clipped by 7 bases and J by 3 bases; unmatched bases: 14. This CDR3 is built from 17 residues. Germline V CDR1 and CDR2: LNHDA, SQIVND (reference sequence). The CDR3 loop reads CASNYLPGQTYTGELFF. CDR3 bases: TGTGCCAGTAACTACCTTCCGGGACAGACTTACACCGGGGAGCTGTTTTTT.

The chain joins TRBV9 to TRBJ2-3; TRBD2 matches 11 bases. Losses at the gene ends were 3 bases for V and 5 bases for J; bases not matched to a gene: 2. CDR1 SGDLS and CDR2 YYNGEE come from the germline V gene. This CDR3 comprises 14 residues. In DNA form, the CDR3 reads TGTGCCAGCAGCGCAACTAGCGGGGGAGATACGCAGTATTTT. Protein product: CASSATSGGDTQYF.

The chain recombines TRBV11-2 with TRBJ2-2, with 7 nucleotides matching TRBD2. Looked up from germline, CDR1 is SGHAT and CDR2 is FQNNGV. J lost 5 bases, V lost 5 bases, and 11 bases had no gene match. CDR3 length equals 16 residues. The CDR3 nucleotides read TGTGCCAGCAGCCCTAGACTAGCCGGAGGGACCGGGGAGCTGTTTTTT. It specifies CASSPRLAGGTGELFF. Full variable domain (outside the CDR3, taken from reference TRBV11-2 and TRBJ2-2): EAGVAQSPRYKIIEKRQSVAFWCNPISGHATLYWYQQILGQGPKLLIQFQNNGVVDDSQLPKDRFSAERLKGVDSTLKIQPAKLEDSAVYLCASSPRLAGGTGELFFGEGSRLTVL.

The V and J genes are TRBV30 and TRBJ1-3; a weak D match, TRBD1 (5 bases). The CDR3 totals 14 residues. The germline CDR1 and CDR2 sequences are GTSNPN and SVGIG (reference sequence). The V and J ends lost 2 bases and 0 bases respectively, with 8 bases between them. CDR3 sequence reads: CAWSRGVSGNTIYF. CDR3 coding DNA: TGTGCCTGGAGTCGGGGGGTCTCTGGAAACACCATATATTTT.

In DNA form, the CDR3 reads TGCGCCAGCAGCACTCAGGGGGCGGACACCGGGGAGCTGTTTTTT. It is translated as CASSTQGADTGELFF. The chain carries TRBV5-1 and TRBJ2-2; 8 bases are a match to TRBD1. V was pared by 4 bases and J by 3 bases, with 5 bases of the junction left unmatched. CDR1 is SGHRS and CDR2 is YFSETQ in the germline V gene. The CDR3 totals 15 residues.

This chain links TRBV2 with TRBJ2-7; D may be TRBD1 (5 bases). Germline V CDR1 and CDR2: SNHLY, FYNNEI. Trimming took off 11 bases at V and 2 bases at J, with 13 bases between the two ends. The CDR3 extends over 12 amino acids. The CDR3 reads CAGGVTAYEQYF. For the CDR3, the DNA is TGTGCCGGTGGGGTGACAGCCTACGAGCAGTACTTC.

V is TRBV7-9 and J is TRBJ1-5; TRBD1 matches at 9 bases. The V gene end was trimmed by 5 bases and the J gene end by 4 bases; junction bases not matched to a gene: 6. Germline V gives CDR1 SEHNR, CDR2 FQNEAQ (reference sequence). The CDR3 is made up of 15 amino acids. The CDR3: CASSEGQGLNQPQHF. CDR3 nucleotide sequence: TGTGCCAGCAGCGAGGGACAGGGCTTGAATCAGCCCCAGCATTTT. Looking up the rest from reference TRBV7-9 and TRBJ1-5 gives the full variable domain: DTGVSQNPRHKITKRGQNVTFRCDPISEHNRLYWYRQTLGQGPEFLTYFQNEAQLEKSRLLSDRFSAERPKGSFSTLEIQRTEQGDSAMYLCASSEGQGLNQPQHFGDGTRLSIL.

This rearrangement joins TRBV5-4 to TRBJ1-2; 7 bases fit TRBD1. The CDR3 is made up of 14 amino acids. Germline trimming cut 0 bases from V and 2 bases from J; bases unmatched to any gene: 1. Germline lookup yields CDR1 SGHNT and CDR2 YYREEE (reference sequence). The CDR3 sequence is CASSLGQGNYGYTF. The DNA for the CDR3 is TGTGCCAGCAGCTTGGGACAGGGAAACTATGGCTACACCTTC.

The V call is TRBV9, the J call TRBJ2-1; D gene uncertain. The germline V gene encodes CDR1 SGDLS and CDR2 YYNGEE. This CDR3 is built from 12 residues. Trimming shortened V by 0 bases and J by 7 bases, and 5 bases separated the two germline ends. CDR3 amino acids: CASSVEANEQFF. DNA for the CDR3: TGTGCCAGCAGCGTAGAGGCTAATGAGCAGTTCTTC.

This chain links TRBV7-3 with TRBJ2-3; D is unclear. Germline loops: CDR1 SGHTA, CDR2 FQGTGA. The CDR3 is 10 amino acids. Trimming pared 11 bases from V and 4 bases from J, leaving 7 bases between. This chain's CDR3 is CAPKPDTQYF. The CDR3 region has the DNA TGTGCCCCGAAACCAGATACGCAGTATTTT.

The chain joins TRBV28 to TRBJ2-7; no clear D. The germline gives CDR1 MDHEN, CDR2 SYDVKM. The V gene lost 4 bases and the J gene lost 2 bases, with 3 bases spanning the gap. The CDR3 covers 11 residues. The CDR3 loop is CASSYTYEQYF. The CDR3 region has the DNA TGTGCCAGCAGTTATACCTACGAGCAGTACTTC.

The chain employs TRBV9 and TRBJ2-5; 8 bases align to TRBD1. The germline V gene has CDR1 SGDLS and CDR2 YYNGEE. This CDR3 contains 14 residues. J lost 5 bases, V lost 3 bases, and 6 bases had no gene match. This CDR3 reads CASSATGARETQYF. CDR3 nucleotide sequence: TGTGCCAGCAGCGCGACAGGGGCTCGGGAGACCCAGTACTTC.

The rearrangement joins TRBV21-1 to TRBJ1-5. TRBV21-1 is recorded as a pseudogene. The CDR3 is made up of 16 amino acids. CDR3 nucleotide sequence: TGTGCCAGCAGCAAAGAGGGTCACAAAGCTAATCAGCCCCAGCATTTT. As protein: CASSKEGHKANQPQHF.

The chain recombines TRBV11-1 with TRBJ2-1; D might be TRBD2 (5 bases). Deletions cut 1 base from V and 10 bases from J, with 11 bases between. CDR1 and CDR2 from the germline V gene are SGHAT and FQDESV (reference sequence). CDR3 length: 13 amino acids. The chain's CDR3 is CASSLGSGGEQFF. DNA for the CDR3: TGTGCCAGCAGCTTAGGCTCAGGCGGGGAGCAGTTCTTC. The whole variable domain, filled in from reference TRBV11-1 and TRBJ2-1, reads EAEVAQSPRYKITEKSQAVAFWCDPISGHATLYWYRQILGQGPELLVQFQDESVVDDSQLPKDRFSAERLKGVDSTLKIQPAELGDSAMYLCASSLGSGGEQFFGPGTRLTVL.

This clone was recorded only once. The chain joins TRBV10-3 to TRBJ2-7; a possible D gene is TRBD2 (6 bases). The CDR3 is made up of 14 amino acids. Germline-derived CDR1 and CDR2 are ENHRY and SYGVKD. Trimming pared 2 bases from V and 6 bases from J, leaving 14 bases between. Here the CDR3 reads CAISETGEVSEQYF. The CDR3 DNA reads TGTGCCATCAGTGAGACGGGGGAGGTTAGCGAGCAGTACTTC.

The genes are TRBV2 and TRBJ2-7; 7 nucleotides align to TRBD1. Germline CDR1 is SNHLY and CDR2 is FYNNEI. Trimming removed 9 bases from V and 5 bases from J; junction bases left unmatched: 10. The CDR3 consists of 13 residues. The CDR3 DNA sequence: TGTGCCAGGGATTACAGGGGTCCCCACGAGCAGTACTTC. Translation gives CARDYRGPHEQYF.

The chain links TRBV11-1 to TRBJ2-5; 8 bases fit TRBD1. The CDR3 consists of 15 residues. CDR1 is SGHAT, CDR2 FQDESV, per germline (reference sequence). Germline trimming cut 5 bases from V and 1 base from J; bases unmatched to any gene: 6. CDR3 protein: CASSRNTGGQETQYF. CDR3 in DNA: TGTGCCAGCAGCCGAAATACAGGGGGCCAAGAGACCCAGTACTTC. The variable domain in full, completed from reference TRBV11-1 and TRBJ2-5, reads EAEVAQSPRYKITEKSQAVAFWCDPISGHATLYWYRQILGQGPELLVQFQDESVVDDSQLPKDRFSAERLKGVDSTLKIQPAELGDSAMYLCASSRNTGGQETQYFGPGTRLLVL.

The chain carries TRBV30 and TRBJ1-4; D may be TRBD1 (6 bases). This CDR3 region has 13 residues. Looked up from germline, CDR1 is GTSNPN and CDR2 is SVGIG (reference sequence). V dropped 5 bases and J dropped 6 bases, with 13 bases sitting between them. The CDR3 loop is CAWESRGDEKLFF. The CDR3 DNA reads TGTGCCTGGGAGTCGAGGGGGGATGAAAAACTGTTTTTT.

The V gene is TRBV5-4, the J gene TRBJ2-1; 10 positions match TRBD2. The CDR3 has 16 amino acids. Germline lookup yields CDR1 SGHNT and CDR2 YYREEE (reference sequence). The ends lost 1 base at V and 10 bases at J; junction bases unmatched: 11. CDR3 residues: CASSLNLGLATREQFF. As DNA, the CDR3 is TGTGCCAGCAGCTTGAATCTGGGACTAGCGACACGCGAGCAGTTCTTC.

V is TRBV4-1 and J is TRBJ1-6; TRBD1 matches at 8 bases. V shed 0 bases, J shed 4 bases, and the junction held 5 bases outside the gene matches. The CDR3 is 17 amino acids. The germline V gene encodes CDR1 MGHRA and CDR2 YSYEKL. CDR3 nucleotide sequence: TGCGCCAGCAGCCAAGAGTCGCAGGGGGCGTATAATTCACCCCTCCACTTT. Its translation is CASSQESQGAYNSPLHF.

This chain connects TRBV7-9 to TRBJ2-1; 7 bases map to TRBD2. This CDR3 contains 15 residues. The germline V gene encodes CDR1 SEHNR and CDR2 FQNEAQ (reference sequence). The J segment lost 3 bases and the V segment lost 2 bases, leaving 4 bases of the junction unmatched. The CDR3 region is CASSLQAGVYNEQFF. The CDR3, as DNA: TGTGCCAGCAGCTTACAGGCGGGGGTCTACAATGAGCAGTTCTTC.